These 14 T cell receptor beta chains came from one sample sequenced in a study of pediatric ulcerative colitis. Rectal tissue came from one to two pinch biopsies taken at colonoscopy. Sequencing used immunoSEQ multiplex PCR; TCRdb keeps in-frame clones, though not all of them. The table has about 17,000 clones, about three quarters seen once. The sequenced material came from gut tissue. The receptors derive from a girl between 5 and 17 years old with moderate ulcerative colitis.

This sequence joins TRBV9 and TRBJ2-1, with TRBD2 matching over 8 bases. Trimming cost V 0 bases and J 4 bases; bases outside gene matches: 6. Germline values: CDR1 SGDLS, CDR2 YYNGEE. This CDR3 region has 16 residues. The DNA for the CDR3 is TGTGCCAGCAGCGTAGTGGTACTAGCGGCATACAATGAGCAGTTCTTC. Translating gives CASSVVVLAAYNEQFF.

The rearrangement uses TRBV6-5 and TRBJ1-1; a weak D match, TRBD1 (6 bases). The CDR3 consists of 15 residues. V gave up 0 bases and J gave up 5 bases, with 13 bases separating them. The germline V gene encodes CDR1 MNHEY and CDR2 SVGAGI. CDR3 region: CASSYSRGGETEAFF. The CDR3 nucleotides are TGTGCCAGCAGTTACTCGAGAGGGGGGGAAACTGAAGCTTTCTTT.

V usage is TRBV5-1 and J usage is TRBJ1-1; 9 bases align to TRBD1. There are 15 residues in the CDR3. In germline, CDR1 is SGHRS, CDR2 YFSETQ. The V gene end was trimmed by 4 bases and the J gene end by 2 bases; junction bases not matched to a gene: 6. CDR3 sequence (DNA): TGCGCCAGCAGCGACGGACAGGGGCAAAACACTGAAGCTTTCTTT. Translating it yields CASSDGQGQNTEAFF.

The chain links TRBV15 to TRBJ2-2, with D unresolved. This CDR3 has 13 residues. V lost 0 bases and J 3 bases, leaving 2 bases between the germline ends. The germline CDR1 and CDR2 sequences are LNHNV and YYDKDF (reference sequence). The CDR3 region is CATSREHTGELFF. As DNA, the CDR3 is TGTGCCACCAGCAGAGAACACACCGGGGAGCTGTTTTTT.

This clone was observed once. The chain links TRBV6-5 to TRBJ2-1; TRBD2 agrees at 10 bases. Trimming removed 4 bases from V and 8 bases from J; junction bases left unmatched: 8. In germline, CDR1 is MNHEY, CDR2 SVGAGI. The CDR3 contains 15 residues. DNA of the CDR3: TGTGCCAGCAGTTTGTCCGCTAGCGGGAGCCATGAGCAGTTCTTC. Protein: CASSLSASGSHEQFF.

This chain joins TRBV7-2 and TRBJ1-6; no definite D call. This CDR3 has 13 amino acids. Germline V lookup: CDR1 SGHTA, CDR2 FQGNSA. V was clipped by 1 base and J by 18 bases, with 16 bases between them. CDR3 in DNA: TGTGCCAGCAGCTTAGATCTTGGTGCGGGATACCACTTT. The encoded protein is CASSLDLGAGYHF.

This clone has only one observation. The DNA for the CDR3 is TGTGCCTGGAGTGTACTGGCACCTTATGGCTACACCTTC. It codes for CAWSVLAPYGYTF. The rearrangement joins TRBV30 to TRBJ1-2; D ambiguous. The CDR3 totals 13 residues. The ends were cut back, 0 bases at V and 5 bases at J, with 10 bases in the middle. Germline CDR1 reads GTSNPN; CDR2 reads SVGIG (reference sequence). The complete variable domain, with remaining parts taken from reference TRBV30 and TRBJ1-2, reads SQTIHQWPATLVQPVGSPLSLECTVEGTSNPNLYWYRQAAGRGLQLLFYSVGIGQISSEVPQNLSASRPQDRQFILSSKKLLLSDSGFYLCAWSVLAPYGYTFGSGTRLTVV.

This clone was observed a handful of times. The chain has TRBV5-1 and TRBJ2-7; possible D gene TRBD1, 5 bases. The germline gives CDR1 SGHRS, CDR2 YFSETQ. Between the trimmed V and J ends, which lost 4 bases and 0 bases, there was a span of 14 bases. The CDR3 runs 15 residues. The CDR3 region is CASSEQVGSSYEQYF. The DNA of the CDR3 is TGCGCCAGCAGCGAACAGGTCGGTAGCTCCTACGAGCAGTACTTC.

The chain carries TRBV28 and TRBJ1-2; the D gene is possibly TRBD1 (6 bases). The CDR3 has 16 amino acids. Germline CDR1 and CDR2: MDHEN and SYDVKM. V lost 5 bases, J lost 1 base, and 17 bases lay in between. The CDR3 region is CASSLGGQLDNYGYTF. As DNA, the CDR3 is TGTGCCAGCAGTCTTGGAGGACAGTTAGATAACTATGGCTACACCTTC.

This clone was observed a handful of times. The chain combines TRBV19 with TRBJ1-5; TRBD1 matches at 11 bases. The CDR3 spans 14 residues. Germline CDR1 reads LNHDA; CDR2 reads SQIVND (reference sequence). J was trimmed by 4 bases and V by 9 bases; bases with no gene match: 5. The CDR3 loop is CASSGTGGNQPQHF. The CDR3 region has the DNA TGTGCCAGCTCCGGGACAGGGGGTAATCAGCCCCAGCATTTT.

The chain uses TRBV29-1 and TRBJ1-2; possible D gene TRBD1, 5 bases. Germline values: CDR1 SQVTM, CDR2 ANQGSEA. Trimming removed 0 bases from V and 2 bases from J, with 13 bases in between. The CDR3 is 15 amino acids. The CDR3 loop is CSVEDRGGKNYGYTF. Written as DNA, the CDR3 is TGCAGCGTTGAAGATAGGGGCGGTAAAAACTATGGCTACACCTTC.

This chain links TRBV4-2 with TRBJ1-2; the match to TRBD1 covers 9 bases. The germline CDR1 and CDR2 sequences are LGHNA and YNFKEQ. V shed 8 bases and J 8 bases; nucleotides not matched to a gene: 9. The CDR3 length is 13 residues. Here the CDR3 reads CASGEGQGYGYTF. CDR3 nucleotides: TGTGCCAGCGGCGAAGGACAGGGGTACGGCTACACCTTC.

There are a few counts of this clone. V and J are TRBV5-4 and TRBJ2-7; 12 bases line up with TRBD2. CDR3 size: 16 residues. V trimming: 2 bases; J trimming: 1 base; junction bases outside the gene matches: 4. The germline gives CDR1 SGHNT, CDR2 YYREEE (reference sequence). In nucleotides, the CDR3 is TGTGCCAGCAGCTTTGATGGACTAGCGGGGTCCTACGAGCAGTACTTC. The encoded protein is CASSFDGLAGSYEQYF.

The gene calls are TRBV7-6 and TRBJ1-1; TRBD1 is a possible D gene (5 bases). Trimming pared 4 bases from V and 5 bases from J, leaving 14 bases between. The CDR3 is made up of 14 amino acids. The V gene's germline CDR1 is SGHVS and CDR2 FNYEAQ. CDR3 nucleotide sequence: TGTGCCAGCAGCTCATACTTGGGGGAAACTGAAGCTTTCTTT. Protein product: CASSSYLGETEAFF.